This entry lists 27 T cell receptor beta chains sequenced from one sample in a study of blood T cell repertoires in COVID-19. Method: immunoSEQ multiplex PCR; TCRdb's copy keeps in-frame clones and lacks some. The sample holds 200,000 to 250,000 clones, 75% to 90% seen once. Sequencing was done on a sample of PBMCs or T cells enriched from blood (not recorded which). These receptors were obtained from a woman aged 25 to 39 who had been exposed to COVID-19.

This chain links TRBV6-5 with TRBJ2-2; 9 bases are a match to TRBD1. This CDR3 has 15 amino acids. V lost 7 bases to trimming and J lost 4 bases; unmatched junction nucleotides: 7. The germline V gene has CDR1 MNHEY and CDR2 SVGAGI. Here the CDR3 reads CASTRTGVGTGELFF. The CDR3 region has the DNA TGTGCCAGCACCCGGACAGGGGTCGGCACCGGGGAGCTGTTTTTT.

V and J are TRBV6-5 and TRBJ1-6, with D perhaps matching TRBD1 (6 bases). The CDR3 length is 15 residues. Trimming stripped 2 bases from V and 9 bases from J, with 14 bases between. Looked up from germline, CDR1 is MNHEY and CDR2 is SVGAGI. The CDR3 protein is CASSYEGVSRSPLHF. In nucleotides, the CDR3 is TGTGCCAGCAGTTACGAGGGGGTTTCGCGTTCACCCCTCCACTTT.

DNA for the CDR3: TGCGCCAGCAGGCGGGGGGACTCTGAAGCTTTCTTT. This translates into CASRRGDSEAFF. V and J are TRBV5-1 and TRBJ1-1; a possible D gene is TRBD1 (5 bases). Germline CDR1 is SGHRS and CDR2 is YFSETQ. V was pared by 5 bases and J by 6 bases, with 11 bases between. CDR3 length equals 12 residues.

V is TRBV3-1 (or the pseudogene TRBV3-2) and J is TRBJ2-2; the match to TRBD2 covers 10 bases. Germline V gene sequence: CDR1 LGHDT, CDR2 YNNKEL (reference sequence). The CDR3 length is 16 residues. Trimming removed 4 bases from V and 5 bases from J; junction bases left unmatched: 7. CDR3 nucleotide sequence: TGTGCCAGCAGCCCGTTAGCGGGAGGTGGGACCGGGGAGCTGTTTTTT. This codes for CASSPLAGGGTGELFF.

The V gene is TRBV24-1, the J gene TRBJ2-1; D is unclear. CDR3 length equals 13 residues. Trimming stripped 3 bases from V and 4 bases from J, with 6 bases between. The germline V gene encodes CDR1 KGHDR and CDR2 SFDVKD. DNA of the CDR3: TGTGCCACCAGTGATCGGAGTTACAATGAGCAGTTCTTC. It yields the protein CATSDRSYNEQFF.

The chain uses TRBV25-1 and TRBJ2-2, with 8 bases fitting TRBD2. Per the germline V gene, CDR1 is MGHDK and CDR2 is SYGVNS. This CDR3 has 14 residues. With V trimmed by 7 bases and J by 4 bases, 5 bases remained unmatched. The CDR3 region has the DNA TGTGCCAGCAAAATTAGCGGGGCCACCGGGGAGCTGTTTTTT. Translated, it gives CASKISGATGELFF.

The chain joins TRBV30 to TRBJ2-5; unclear D gene. The germline CDR1 and CDR2 sequences are GTSNPN and SVGIG (reference sequence). Between the trimmed V and J ends, which lost 4 bases and 7 bases, there was a span of 10 bases. The CDR3 consists of 11 residues. The CDR3, as DNA: TGTGCCTGGACATCCACGGGGACCCAGTACTTC. Translating it yields CAWTSTGTQYF.

The chain links TRBV12-3 or TRBV12-4 to TRBJ2-7; D may be TRBD1 (5 bases). The CDR3 sequence is 12 residues long. Trimming cost V 6 bases and J 2 bases, with 8 bases left between them. The CDR3 bases are TGTGCCAGCAGCCCGGACACCTACGAGCAGTACTTC. Protein sequence: CASSPDTYEQYF.

The chain is built from TRBV28 and TRBJ1-3, with D possibly matching TRBD1 (6 bases). Trimming took off 1 base at V and 4 bases at J, with 11 bases between the two ends. CDR1 is MDHEN and CDR2 is SYDVKM in the germline V gene. The CDR3 spans 15 residues. Here the CDR3 DNA reads TGTGCCAGCAGTTTATTGGGGGCGCAGGGAAACACCATATATTTT. Amino acids: CASSLLGAQGNTIYF.

This clone was detected once. The gene calls are TRBV10-3 and TRBJ2-7; the match to TRBD1 covers 7 bases. This CDR3 contains 14 residues. Germline CDR1 reads ENHRY; CDR2 reads SYGVKD. J lost 1 base, V lost 6 bases, and 6 bases had no gene match. The CDR3 spells CAISLTGVSYEQYF. CDR3 coding DNA: TGTGCCATCAGCTTAACAGGGGTTTCCTACGAGCAGTACTTC.

V is TRBV11-2 and J is TRBJ2-1; 15 bases are shared with TRBD2. Germline loops: CDR1 SGHAT, CDR2 FQNNGV. V trimming: 7 bases; J trimming: 3 bases; junction bases outside the gene matches: 7. The CDR3 sequence is 17 residues long. This CDR3 reads CASTRTSGRVGYNEQFF. The CDR3, as DNA: TGTGCCAGCACCCGGACTAGCGGGAGGGTGGGCTACAATGAGCAGTTCTTC.

This chain connects TRBV5-1 to TRBJ2-5, with a tentative D call TRBD2 (5 bases). V lost 1 base and J 5 bases, leaving 12 bases between the germline ends. CDR3 length: 14 residues. The germline V gene has CDR1 SGHRS and CDR2 YFSETQ. The CDR3 protein is CASSLMRAWETQYF. The CDR3, as DNA: TGCGCCAGCAGCTTGATGAGGGCATGGGAGACCCAGTACTTC.

This chain joins TRBV12-5 and TRBJ1-2; D is unresolved. The CDR3 has 17 residues. Germline loops: CDR1 LGHNT, CDR2 FRNRAP. Trimming left V 2 bases short and J 2 bases short, with 18 bases between. The chain's CDR3 is CASGLIIGREKNYGYTF. The CDR3 DNA reads TGTGCTAGTGGTTTGATTATTGGACGGGAGAAAAACTATGGCTACACCTTC.

V is TRBV5-5 and J is TRBJ1-2; 9 bases are shared with TRBD1. This CDR3 comprises 16 residues. CDR1 is SGHKS, CDR2 YYEKEE, per germline (reference sequence). V shed 0 bases and J 8 bases; nucleotides not matched to a gene: 11. The CDR3 DNA reads TGTGCCAGCAGCTTGGCTGGGCGACAGGGGGTAAGGGGCTACACCTTC. Translation gives CASSLAGRQGVRGYTF.

This clone was picked up one time. The rearrangement joins TRBV2 to TRBJ1-2; the match to TRBD1 covers 8 bases. V shed 6 bases and J 0 bases; nucleotides not matched to a gene: 9. The CDR3 runs to 16 residues. CDR1 is SNHLY, CDR2 FYNNEI, per germline. CDR3 loop: CASRAKGQGANYGYTF. The CDR3 nucleotides are TGTGCCAGCAGAGCCAAAGGACAGGGCGCTAACTATGGCTACACCTTC.

CDR3 loop: CASSQVRALGETQYF. As DNA, the CDR3 is TGTGCCAGCAGCCAAGTCAGGGCTTTGGGGGAGACCCAGTACTTC. The chain combines TRBV14 with TRBJ2-5, with D possibly TRBD1 on 5 matching bases. Trimming left V 1 base short and J 5 bases short, with 14 bases between. Germline lookup yields CDR1 SGHDN and CDR2 FVKESK. This CDR3 contains 15 residues.

V gene TRBV28 combines with J gene TRBJ1-1; D gene ambiguous. Deletions cut 3 bases from V and 0 bases from J, with 14 bases between. Germline V gene lookup returns CDR1 MDHEN and CDR2 SYDVKM. The CDR3 sequence is 16 residues long. The CDR3 DNA sequence: TGTGCCAGCAGTTTCCCCTCCTCACTTATGAACACTGAAGCTTTCTTT. Its protein is CASSFPSSLMNTEAFF. Full variable domain (outside the CDR3, taken from reference TRBV28 and TRBJ1-1): DVKVTQSSRYLVKRTGEKVFLECVQDMDHENMFWYRQDPGLGLRLIYFSYDVKMKEKGDIPEGYSVSREKKERFSLILESASTNQTSMYLCASSFPSSLMNTEAFFGQGTRLTVV.

This chain links TRBV15 with TRBJ2-1; D gene ambiguous. V shed 1 base and J shed 3 bases, with 13 bases lying between them. Germline V gene sequence: CDR1 LNHNV, CDR2 YYDKDF (reference sequence). The CDR3 extends over 16 amino acids. CDR3 sequence (DNA): TGTGCCACCAGCAGAGGAACTACCAAATTCTACAATGAGCAGTTCTTC. Protein sequence: CATSRGTTKFYNEQFF.

This rearrangement joins TRBV4-1 to TRBJ2-3, with TRBD1 as a possible D gene (5 bases). Trimming shortened V by 1 base and J by 9 bases, and 26 bases separated the two germline ends. The CDR3 contains 18 residues. The germline CDR1 and CDR2 sequences are MGHRA and YSYEKL. In nucleotides, the CDR3 is TGCGCCAGCAGCCAAGGACCACCCGGGTTAGGGGCGTCTGACACGCAGTATTTT. It translates to CASSQGPPGLGASDTQYF.

The chain has TRBV5-1 and TRBJ1-2; TRBD1 agrees at 9 bases. Losses at the gene ends were 0 bases for V and 5 bases for J; bases not matched to a gene: 11. Germline assignment: CDR1 SGHRS and CDR2 YFSETQ. The CDR3 has 17 amino acids. Written as DNA, the CDR3 is TGCGCCAGCAGCTTGGTAGCACCGGGACAGGGATTATATGGCTACACCTTC. It translates to CASSLVAPGQGLYGYTF.

The chain recombines TRBV15 with TRBJ2-1; 8 bases agree with TRBD2. The ends lost 1 base at V and 8 bases at J; junction bases unmatched: 13. Germline V gene sequence: CDR1 LNHNV, CDR2 YYDKDF (reference sequence). The CDR3 length is 17 residues. CDR3 sequence reads: CATSRGEAGVSVDEQFF. CDR3 nucleotides: TGTGCCACCAGCAGAGGAGAAGCGGGAGTCAGTGTGGATGAGCAGTTCTTC. Looking up the rest from reference TRBV15 and TRBJ2-1 gives the full variable domain: DAMVIQNPRYQVTQFGKPVTLSCSQTLNHNVMYWYQQKSSQAPKLLFHYYDKDFNNEADTPDNFQSRRPNTSFCFLDIRSPGLGDTAMYLCATSRGEAGVSVDEQFFGPGTRLTVL.

The rearrangement uses TRBV6-1 and TRBJ1-2, with D possibly matching TRBD1 (5 bases). The CDR3 is 14 residues long. V dropped 0 bases and J dropped 8 bases, with 13 bases sitting between them. CDR1 is MNHNS, CDR2 SASEGT, per germline. Here the CDR3 DNA reads TGTGCCAGCAGTGAAGCGGGGGGATCTGAGGGCTACACCTTC. The encoded protein is CASSEAGGSEGYTF.

This rearrangement joins TRBV18 to TRBJ2-3; TRBD2 matches 10 bases. The CDR3 covers 16 residues. Germline V gene sequence: CDR1 KGHSH, CDR2 LQKENI. Trimming cost V 5 bases and J 3 bases; bases outside gene matches: 8. The CDR3 is CASSGDQGLATDTQYF. In nucleotides, the CDR3 is TGTGCCAGCTCAGGTGACCAGGGACTAGCGACAGATACGCAGTATTTT. The full variable domain, in which reference TRBV18 and TRBJ2-3 provide the parts outside the CDR3, is NAGVMQNPRHLVRRRGQEARLRCSPMKGHSHVYWYRQLPEEGLKFMVYLQKENIIDESGMPKERFSAEFPKEGPSILRIQQVVRGDSAAYFCASSGDQGLATDTQYFGPGTRLTVL.

The chain carries TRBV5-1 and TRBJ2-7; D unclear. CDR3 length: 14 amino acids. Trimming cost V 0 bases and J 6 bases, with 13 bases left between them. The V gene's germline CDR1 is SGHRS and CDR2 YFSETQ. This chain's CDR3 is CASSLGVGYLEQYF. DNA of the CDR3: TGCGCCAGCAGCTTGGGAGTGGGCTACCTCGAGCAGTACTTC. The full variable domain, in which reference TRBV5-1 and TRBJ2-7 provide the parts outside the CDR3, is KAGVTQTPRYLIKTRGQQVTLSCSPISGHRSVSWYQQTPGQGLQFLFEYFSETQRNKGNFPGRFSGRQFSNSRSEMNVSTLELGDSALYLCASSLGVGYLEQYFGPGTRLTVT.

The CDR3 nucleotides read TGTGCCAGCAGTGACCCAGGGCAGGGTCAGCCCCAGCATTTT. It is translated as CASSDPGQGQPQHF. V and J are TRBV25-1 and TRBJ1-5; perhaps TRBD1 as D (5 bases). The V end was cut by 3 bases, the J end by 6 bases, with 12 bases between. Germline assignment: CDR1 MGHDK and CDR2 SYGVNS. The CDR3 consists of 14 residues.

J is TRBJ1-1 and V is TRBV7-9; D perhaps matches TRBD1 (6 bases). V lost 5 bases and J lost 1, with 8 bases in between. Germline V lookup: CDR1 SEHNR, CDR2 FQNEAQ (reference sequence). CDR3 length: 13 residues. CDR3 protein: CASSPQGNTEAFF. CDR3 sequence (DNA): TGTGCCAGCAGCCCACAGGGGAACACTGAAGCTTTCTTT.

V and J are TRBV2 and TRBJ2-7; D remains unclear. Trimming cost V 5 bases and J 3 bases, with 14 bases left between them. Germline CDR1 and CDR2: SNHLY and FYNNEI. The CDR3 length is 14 residues. CDR3: CASSRVAPIYEQYF. The CDR3 nucleotides are TGTGCCAGCAGTCGAGTAGCACCCATCTACGAGCAGTACTTC. Based on the CDR3 plus reference TRBV2 and TRBJ2-7, the full variable domain is EPEVTQTPSHQVTQMGQEVILRCVPISNHLYFYWYRQILGQKVEFLVSFYNNEISEKSEIFDDQFSVERPDGSNFTLKIRSTKLEDSAMYFCASSRVAPIYEQYFGPGTRLTVT.